Detailed here is one T cell receptor (beta chain). Antigen unknown. This specimen belongs to a study of response to subunit inactivated influenza vaccine. Each CDR3 protein is one row after TCRdb ran MiXCR on the RT-PCR reads. The sample consists of over 800,000 distinct CDR3 sequences, about 20% of them appearing once. General study results and limits: Only a handful of new T cells, the authors suggested, are recruited with each seasonal influenza vaccination.

The material sequenced was PBMCs from blood, taken 4 to 6 days after vaccination. The sequence derives from a man aged 50 to 60 who received an inactivated influenza vaccine.

This CDR3 is CSASPPTNLYGYTF. In DNA form, the CDR3 reads TGCAGTGCTAGCCCCCCGACAAACCTCTATGGCTACACCTTC. The chain has TRBV20-1 and TRBJ1-2; D is uncertain. The length of the CDR3 is 14 residues. From germline, CDR1 is DFQATT and CDR2 SNEGSKA (reference sequence). Trimming took 3 bases from V and 4 from J, leaving 15 bases between them.